Here is one TCR beta chain with its context. Its target is not known. The sample originates from a study of blood T cells in healthy people across ages. Study overall: About one barcoded beta molecule per two T cells was the capture yield of template switching.

The second PCR ran about 6 to 12 cycles with a sample-barcoded 5' primer and J-beta primers. Every cDNA was tagged by a template-switch adaptor with 12 random nucleotides. TCRdb ran MiXCR on the 5' RACE reads and lists one entry per CDR3 protein. The sample includes more than 800,000 distinct CDR3 sequences, more than 25% of them seen just once. Overall study results and limits: Older age went with lower TCR beta diversity per million T cells, in a roughly linear way.

The CDR3 contains 17 residues. Trimming at V came to 5 bases and at J to 2 bases, leaving 11 bases not matched to a gene. Germline V gives CDR1 MNHNS, CDR2 SASEGT. Sequenced sample: blood. The rearrangement joins TRBV6-1 to TRBJ1-1; 10 nucleotides line up with TRBD1. This clonotype was obtained from an elderly woman in good health. CDR3 nucleotides: TGTGCCAGCAGTCAACCGGGACAGGGGCGATCCAACACTGAAGCTTTCTTT. As protein: CASSQPGQGRSNTEAFF.